This TCR beta chain was identified in a study of T-cell reconstitution after alpha-beta-depleted transplantation in children (dated by TCRdb to 2016 to 2017). Study-level background: Using TCR repertoire profiling, the study quantitatively followed how T-cell immune reconstitution unfolded in children after TCRalphabeta/CD19-depleted allogeneic hematopoietic cell transplantation.

This clonotype was observed at least ten times. Its antigen specificity is not known. No base quality values were provided; no much bigger clone lies one nucleotide off. Library prep was done by PCR. Data came from an Illumina HiSeq 2500. TCR libraries were prepared with molecular barcoding, using unique molecular identifiers to normalize TCRbeta repertoire quantification. The raw public reads went through TCRdb reprocessing: fastp at Q25, MiXCR clone calling, in-frame beta chains kept. Duplicate CDR3 protein sequences are folded into a single record with the most common DNA and genes. The sample profile shows hundreds of thousands of distinct CDR3 sequences; more than 9% of them were found once. Around 9.1% of the sample belongs to the ten largest clones. Cut back by 9 bases and 2 bases, the V and J ends lie 16 bases apart. Via the germline V gene, CDR1 is WSHSY and CDR2 SAAADI. The cysteine opens and the phenylalanine closes a CDR3 of 14 amino acids. The kept DNA is CDR3 alone, 42 bases in frame from the first base.

The receptor comes from a human donor who donated a stem cell graft to a child with SCID. The chain uses TRBV10-2 and TRBJ1-2; D gene: possibly TRBD1, on 5 matching bases. The material was PBMCs from the stem cell graft donor, obtained from the stem cell graft. The CDR3: CASLGRDGNYGYTF. DNA sequence: TGCGCCAGTCTCGGAAGGGACGGAAACTATGGCTACACCTTC.